Reported below is one T cell receptor beta chain. Its target is unknown. These data originate in a study of cytomegalovirus exposure and HLA in healthy donors. Looking at the study overall: Genotyping showed 70% to 90% of 398 donors falling in the Caucasian-associated ancestry cluster. General observations from the study: Confirmation was obtained in vitro that a few CMV-associated chains are specific for CMV antigens. Later analysis identified a missense DCLRE1C variant that was linked to TCR beta V- and J-gene trimming.

Trimming removed 2 bases from V and 3 bases from J, with 10 bases in between. This CDR3 spans 14 amino acids. In germline, CDR1 is SGHTA, CDR2 FQGTGA. 13 Jbeta primers and 60 Vbeta primers were used for the PCR. The method was immunoSEQ multiplex PCR; TCRdb's version includes in-frame clones alone and lacks a portion of them. In the table there are under 250,000 clones, about 77% of which are singletons. Donors had nominal health at sampling but likely had unrecorded immune exposures. The gene calls are TRBV7-3 and TRBJ1-1; D is perhaps TRBD1 (5 bases). The clonotype originates from a boy aged 5-17 years in good health and CMV-seronegative. Sequences were obtained from PBMCs. The CDR3 bases are TGTGCCAGCAGCTTAGCAGGGAAGGACACTGAAGCTTTCTTT. This translates into CASSLAGKDTEAFF.